Presented here are 21 T cell receptor beta chains from one specimen sequenced in a study of blood T cells in healthy people across ages. Alongside a J-beta primer mix, a sample-barcoded 5' primer served in a second PCR lasting about 7 to 12 cycles. TCRdb re-called the 5' RACE reads through MiXCR, storing one row per CDR3 protein. This sample has fewer than 750,000 distinct CDR3 sequences, with 52% found just once. The sequenced material came from blood. These receptors came from a woman older than 75 in good health.

The rearrangement links TRBV9 to TRBJ2-5; D unclear. V lost 3 bases to trimming and J lost 1 base, with 13 bases between them. The CDR3 has 15 amino acids. CDR1 is SGDLS and CDR2 is YYNGEE in the germline V gene. The chain's CDR3 is CASSASPSIQETQYF. Here the CDR3 DNA reads TGTGCCAGCAGCGCATCCCCCAGCATCCAAGAGACCCAGTACTTC.

This clonotype was observed at least ten times. This chain links TRBV20-1 with TRBJ2-7; D possibly uses TRBD1 or TRBD2 (5 bases each). The CDR3 loop spans 13 amino acids. The V and J ends lost 3 bases and 3 bases respectively, with 12 bases between them. Germline V gene sequence: CDR1 DFQATT, CDR2 SNEGSKA (reference sequence). The CDR3 nucleotides read TGCAGTGCTAGTGAGGGACCGTACTACGAGCAGTACTTC. Encoded protein: CSASEGPYYEQYF.

This clonotype was detected only a few times. This rearrangement joins TRBV29-1 to TRBJ1-1, with TRBD1 as a possible D gene (6 bases). Germline CDR1 and CDR2: SQVTM and ANQGSEA. Trimming stripped 6 bases from V and 5 bases from J, with 16 bases between. The CDR3 is 13 amino acids. The CDR3 DNA sequence: TGCAGCGTCATCACGGGGGCGCGGACTGAAGCTTTCTTT. Translating it yields CSVITGARTEAFF.

A few counts support this clonotype. The V call is TRBV29-1, the J call TRBJ2-3; D is tentatively TRBD1 or TRBD2 (6 bases each). From germline, CDR1 is SQVTM and CDR2 ANQGSEA. The CDR3 has 13 amino acids. With 8 bases removed from V and 6 bases from J, the gap between germline ends came to 18 bases. Written as DNA, the CDR3 is TGCAGCCACCCCGGAGGGGGGATTGATACGCAGTATTTT. It specifies CSHPGGGIDTQYF.

The gene calls are TRBV20-1 and TRBJ2-3; D possibly corresponds to TRBD2 (5 bases). The V end lost 1 base, the J end lost 5 bases, and 10 bases lay between the germline ends. CDR1 is DFQATT and CDR2 is SNEGSKA in the germline V gene (reference sequence). The CDR3 loop spans 13 amino acids. The CDR3 is CSARAREGDTQYF. The CDR3 DNA is TGCAGTGCTAGAGCCCGAGAGGGAGATACGCAGTATTTT.

This chain links TRBV12-3 or TRBV12-4 with TRBJ2-3; unclear D gene. The V gene lost 7 bases and the J gene lost 13 bases, with 15 bases spanning the gap. The length of the CDR3 is 11 residues. The CDR3 DNA sequence: TGTGCCAGCATTATAGCAGATGCGGAGTATTTT. Translating it yields CASIIADAEYF.

This clonotype was counted ten times or more. This chain joins TRBV12-3 or TRBV12-4 and TRBJ1-2; possibly TRBD1 for D (5 bases). V gave up 2 bases and J gave up 7 bases, with 11 bases separating them. The CDR3 contains 13 residues. The CDR3 here is CASSLIIGGGYTF. CDR3 sequence (DNA): TGTGCCAGCAGTTTAATCATCGGGGGTGGCTACACCTTC.

At least ten counts were recorded for this clonotype. The rearrangement links TRBV20-1 to TRBJ2-7; the match to TRBD1 covers 9 bases. The CDR3 runs to 15 residues. Germline CDR1 and CDR2: DFQATT and SNEGSKA (reference sequence). V was pared by 6 bases and J by 4 bases, with 13 bases of the junction left unmatched. For the CDR3, the DNA is TGCAGTGCAGTGAATCCGGGACAGGGATCGTACGAGCAGTACTTC. Translated: CSAVNPGQGSYEQYF.

The genes are TRBV7-2 and TRBJ1-2; TRBD1 aligns across 8 bases. Germline-derived CDR1 and CDR2 are SGHTA and FQGNSA. V dropped 3 bases and J dropped 7; count of bases not matched to a gene: 13. The CDR3 is 16 residues long. The CDR3 protein is CASSLTGDSKLGGYTF. CDR3 in DNA: TGTGCCAGCAGCTTGACAGGGGACTCAAAATTGGGTGGCTACACCTTC.

This clonotype was observed many times. The rearrangement links TRBV20-1 to TRBJ2-3, with no clear D. Trimming took off 5 bases at V and 1 base at J, with 10 bases between the two ends. The CDR3 covers 13 residues. Germline-derived CDR1 and CDR2 are DFQATT and SNEGSKA (reference sequence). The CDR3 nucleotides read TGCAGTGCTTCTCCGGTGGGCACAGATACGCAGTATTTT. As protein: CSASPVGTDTQYF.

J is TRBJ2-1 and V is TRBV12-3 or TRBV12-4; possibly TRBD2 for D (5 bases). The V end was cut by 3 bases, the J end by 9 bases, with 18 bases between. There are 15 residues in the CDR3. The CDR3 nucleotides read TGTGCCAGCAGTTTTTCAAGATCGGGATGGGGTGAGCAGTTCTTC. Residues: CASSFSRSGWGEQFF.

Ten or more counts support this clonotype. V and J are TRBV27 and TRBJ2-5, with unresolved D. Between the trimmed V and J ends, which lost 6 bases and 4 bases, there was a span of 15 bases. The CDR3 extends over 14 amino acids. Germline V gives CDR1 MNHEY, CDR2 SMNVEV (reference sequence). The CDR3 coding sequence is TGTGCCAGCAGCTTGGCAGGCCGAGGAGAGACCCAGTACTTC. This translates into CASSLAGRGETQYF.

This clonotype was counted between two and nine times. The rearrangement joins TRBV7-9 to TRBJ2-1; the D is unclear. CDR1 and CDR2 (germline): SEHNR, FQNEAQ (reference sequence). Trimming removed 1 base from V and 5 bases from J, with 18 bases in between. This CDR3 region has 17 residues. CDR3 region: CASSLGRSPLEDNEQFF. CDR3 in DNA: TGTGCCAGCAGCTTAGGCCGGTCACCCCTCGAGGACAATGAGCAGTTCTTC.

A single count supports this clonotype. The J gene is TRBJ2-1, the V gene TRBV29-1; D remains unclear. The J call is doubtful: the DNA matches TRBJ2-7 better. In germline, CDR1 is SQVTM, CDR2 ANQGSEA. This CDR3 spans 14 amino acids. The CDR3 region has the DNA TGCAGCGTCGTAGGCACAGCCCCCTACAATGAGCAGTACTTC. This translates into CSVVGTAPYNEQYF.

This clonotype was counted at least ten times. The V and J genes are TRBV5-1 and TRBJ2-5; 7 bases are a match to TRBD1. Germline V gene sequence: CDR1 SGHRS, CDR2 YFSETQ. The ends lost 3 bases at V and 5 bases at J; junction bases unmatched: 10. This CDR3 comprises 15 residues. The DNA of the CDR3 is TGCGCCAGCAGCTATACAGGGGTATTAAGGGAGACCCAGTACTTC. The encoded protein is CASSYTGVLRETQYF. The variable domain in full, completed from reference TRBV5-1 and TRBJ2-5, reads KAGVTQTPRYLIKTRGQQVTLSCSPISGHRSVSWYQQTPGQGLQFLFEYFSETQRNKGNFPGRFSGRQFSNSRSEMNVSTLELGDSALYLCASSYTGVLRETQYFGPGTRLLVL.

This chain links TRBV20-1 with TRBJ2-1; TRBD2 aligns across 13 bases. Germline V gives CDR1 DFQATT, CDR2 SNEGSKA (reference sequence). The CDR3 totals 15 residues. With 3 bases clipped from V and 7 bases from J, the junction kept 6 bases outside the gene matches. In DNA form, the CDR3 reads TGCAGTGCTAGGGCAACTAGCGGGAGGGAAAATGAGCAGTTCTTC. Translation gives CSARATSGRENEQFF.

The chain carries TRBV12-3 or TRBV12-4 and TRBJ2-1; D ambiguous. The end of the DNA fits TRBJ2-7 better, so the J call may be wrong. The CDR3 contains 13 residues. CDR3 DNA: TGTGCCGGCAAAAAGCGAGGCTACAATGAGCAGTACTTC. Translated, it gives CAGKKRGYNEQYF.

The gene calls are TRBV27 and TRBJ1-2, with 8 bases identical to TRBD1. The CDR3 covers 16 residues. Unmatched junction bases numbered 10, after V lost 6 bases and J lost 1 base. Looked up from germline, CDR1 is MNHEY and CDR2 is SMNVEV (reference sequence). The CDR3 sequence is CASRRTGQGYNYGYTF. CDR3 nucleotides: TGTGCCAGCAGACGTACCGGACAGGGTTATAACTATGGCTACACCTTC.

The J gene is TRBJ1-2, the V gene TRBV25-1; D might be TRBD1 (5 bases). This CDR3 region has 13 residues. Germline V gene sequence: CDR1 MGHDK, CDR2 SYGVNS. Trimming cost V 4 bases and J 6 bases, with 12 bases left between them. The CDR3 loop reads CASSVILGDGYTF. The CDR3 DNA reads TGTGCCAGCAGTGTCATATTGGGGGATGGCTACACCTTC.

This clonotype was recorded a few times. The rearrangement links TRBV6-6 to TRBJ2-1, with 8 bases that match TRBD2. Germline CDR1 and CDR2: MNHNY and SVGAGI (reference sequence). The CDR3 runs 14 residues. The trim removed 7 bases at V and 4 bases at J, leaving 6 bases unmatched. The chain's CDR3 is CASTLASGYNEQFF. The CDR3 DNA sequence: TGTGCCAGCACGCTGGCTAGCGGGTACAATGAGCAGTTCTTC.

There are many counts of this clonotype. The chain links TRBV7-6 to TRBJ2-1; D gene uncertain. V lost 3 bases and J 4 bases, leaving 16 bases between the germline ends. CDR3 length: 16 amino acids. The germline gives CDR1 SGHVS, CDR2 FNYEAQ. The CDR3 sequence: CASSFRFRKLYNEQFF. The CDR3 region has the DNA TGTGCCAGCAGCTTTAGATTCAGGAAGTTGTACAATGAGCAGTTCTTC.